These 22 T cell receptor beta chains came from one sample sequenced in a study of blood T cell repertoires in COVID-19. The repertoire was sequenced with immunoSEQ multiplex PCR; TCRdb's copy has only in-frame clones and lacks some. The table includes roughly 340,000 clones, 88% detected once. Sequencing used peripheral blood. The receptors were gathered from a woman in her 70s with COVID-19, enrolled during active disease.

The chain uses TRBV9 and TRBJ2-1, with D perhaps TRBD1 (9 bases). V was trimmed by 3 bases and J by 7 bases, leaving 20 bases between them. Germline loops: CDR1 SGDLS, CDR2 YYNGEE. CDR3 length equals 16 residues. This CDR3 reads CASSGAGDRVRNEQFF. The CDR3 DNA sequence: TGTGCCAGCAGCGGAGCGGGGGACAGGGTCAGGAATGAGCAGTTCTTC.

A note on this clone: Germline and junction disagree at one end, which may indicate a read error. This chain links TRBV5-6 with TRBJ2-7; 10 bases line up with TRBD1. Germline CDR1 is SGHDT and CDR2 is YYEEEE. The CDR3 extends over 17 amino acids. The CDR3 loop is CASILLRGQGEPYEQYF. CDR3 DNA: TGTGCCAGCATCTTGCTACGAGGACAGGGGGAGCCCTACGAGCAGTACTTC.

The rearrangement uses TRBV18 and TRBJ2-3; D gene ambiguous. The CDR3 has 14 residues. The germline V gene encodes CDR1 KGHSH and CDR2 LQKENI. Trimming removed 3 bases at V and 4 bases at J, with 11 bases between. CDR3 protein: CASSPGIGADTQYF. In DNA form, the CDR3 reads TGTGCCAGCTCACCGGGTATTGGAGCAGATACGCAGTATTTT.

V gene TRBV9 combines with J gene TRBJ1-1, with D possibly TRBD1 on 5 matching bases. The germline V and J ends were trimmed by 1 base and 5 bases, with 12 bases remaining between them. Germline V lookup: CDR1 SGDLS, CDR2 YYNGEE. The CDR3 extends over 14 amino acids. This chain's CDR3 is CASSVIGRVTEAFF. CDR3 nucleotides: TGTGCCAGCAGCGTAATAGGCAGGGTAACTGAAGCTTTCTTT.

V usage is TRBV3-1 (or the pseudogene TRBV3-2) and J usage is TRBJ2-2; the D is unclear. CDR1 is LGHDT and CDR2 is YNNKEL in the germline V gene (reference sequence). The CDR3 contains 12 residues. With 1 base removed from V and 7 bases from J, the gap between germline ends came to 4 bases. The CDR3 sequence is CASSQVIGELFF. In DNA form, the CDR3 reads TGTGCCAGCAGCCAAGTTATCGGGGAGCTGTTTTTT.

V gene TRBV2 combines with J gene TRBJ1-1, with 8 bases lining up with TRBD1. The CDR3 has 11 amino acids. J lost 11 bases, V lost 6 bases, and 5 bases had no gene match. Germline V lookup: CDR1 SNHLY, CDR2 FYNNEI. The CDR3 coding sequence is TGTGCCAGCAGGGTGACAGGGGAGGCTTTCTTT. This encodes CASRVTGEAFF.

The sample holds one count of this clone. The chain carries TRBV12-3 or TRBV12-4 and TRBJ1-2, with D hard to call. V was shortened by 5 bases and J by 3 bases, with 7 bases between the two germline ends. The CDR3 spans 12 residues. The CDR3 loop reads CASSPNYYGYTF. In nucleotides, the CDR3 is TGTGCCAGCAGTCCCAATTACTATGGCTACACCTTC.

This sequence joins TRBV15 and TRBJ2-7, with D uncertain. The CDR3 consists of 14 residues. CDR1 is LNHNV and CDR2 is YYDKDF in the germline V gene (reference sequence). The germline V and J ends were trimmed by 0 bases and 7 bases, with 13 bases remaining between them. CDR3 bases: TGTGCCACCAGCAGAGATCGAGGATATAGGGAGCAGTACTTC. Translation gives CATSRDRGYREQYF.

The chain uses TRBV2 and TRBJ2-7; 14 bases line up with TRBD2. CDR3 length: 18 amino acids. Per germline, CDR1 SNHLY and CDR2 FYNNEI. Trimming cost V 5 bases and J 3 bases; bases outside gene matches: 12. For the CDR3, the DNA is TGTGCCAGCAGTATTCCGGGACTAGCGGGGGAATTACTCTACGAGCAGTACTTC. Translating it yields CASSIPGLAGELLYEQYF.

The chain employs TRBV27 and TRBJ1-5; tentative D call: TRBD1 (6 bases). Germline CDR1 and CDR2: MNHEY and SMNVEV (reference sequence). The germline V and J ends were trimmed by 6 bases and 1 base, with 13 bases remaining between them. The CDR3 runs 15 residues. CDR3 amino acids: CASRRGGRSNQPQHF. In DNA, the CDR3 is TGTGCCAGCAGGAGGGGGGGTCGGAGCAATCAGCCCCAGCATTTT.

V gene TRBV5-1 combines with J gene TRBJ1-1; D possibly corresponds to TRBD1 (6 bases). The CDR3 covers 16 residues. Germline V gene lookup returns CDR1 SGHRS and CDR2 YFSETQ. V lost 0 bases and J 6 bases, leaving 18 bases between the germline ends. The CDR3 coding sequence is TGCGCCAGCAGCTTGGGAACAGGGACCAAGGGAGCTGAAGCTTTCTTT. Translating it yields CASSLGTGTKGAEAFF.

The chain is built from TRBV21-1 and TRBJ2-7; TRBD2 is taken as the D call from the table, unchecked against the DNA. TRBV21-1 is labeled a pseudogene. The CDR3 is 17 amino acids. Here the CDR3 reads CASSKVKGGLMSYEQYF. The CDR3 DNA reads TGTGCCAGCAGCAAAGTGAAAGGAGGATTAATGTCCTACGAGCAGTACTTC.

V usage is TRBV7-9 and J usage is TRBJ2-3; 8 nucleotides align to TRBD2. The length of the CDR3 is 17 residues. Germline loops: CDR1 SEHNR, CDR2 FQNEAQ (reference sequence). The ends lost 2 bases at V and 5 bases at J; junction bases unmatched: 12. The CDR3 DNA reads as TGTGCCAGCAGCTTAAATGAAGCGGGGGCCCCTGGAGATACGCAGTATTTT. Translating gives CASSLNEAGAPGDTQYF.

V is TRBV11-2 and J is TRBJ2-5; 9 nucleotides match TRBD2. Losses at the gene ends were 3 bases for V and 5 bases for J; bases not matched to a gene: 10. CDR1 and CDR2 (germline): SGHAT, FQNNGV. CDR3 length: 16 amino acids. For the CDR3, the DNA is TGTGCCAGCAGCTTCCGTGCGGGGGGGCCAAGGGAGACCCAGTACTTC. This gives the protein CASSFRAGGPRETQYF. Full variable domain (missing parts from reference TRBV11-2 and TRBJ2-5): EAGVAQSPRYKIIEKRQSVAFWCNPISGHATLYWYQQILGQGPKLLIQFQNNGVVDDSQLPKDRFSAERLKGVDSTLKIQPAKLEDSAVYLCASSFRAGGPRETQYFGPGTRLLVL.

The rearrangement links TRBV19 to TRBJ1-5; 7 positions agree with TRBD1. CDR1 and CDR2 (germline): LNHDA, SQIVND (reference sequence). Trimming cost V 9 bases and J 3 bases; bases outside gene matches: 5. The CDR3 is 13 amino acids. The CDR3 is CASRGQFNQPQHF. CDR3 in DNA: TGTGCCAGCCGGGGACAGTTCAATCAGCCCCAGCATTTT.

V and J are TRBV10-3 and TRBJ1-5; no clear D. V dropped 6 bases and J dropped 2 bases, with 17 bases sitting between them. CDR1 is ENHRY and CDR2 is SYGVKD in the germline V gene. This CDR3 is 16 amino acids long. The CDR3 region has the DNA TGTGCCATCAGGATGCGTCCTTTAGGAGGCAATCAGCCCCAGCATTTT. Encoded protein: CAIRMRPLGGNQPQHF.

This rearrangement joins TRBV3-1 (or the pseudogene TRBV3-2) to TRBJ1-1; D might be TRBD1 (5 bases). With 4 bases removed from V and 2 bases from J, the gap between germline ends came to 14 bases. From germline, CDR1 is LGHDT and CDR2 YNNKEL (reference sequence). The CDR3 extends over 15 amino acids. The CDR3: CASSLNTQGNTEAFF. The DNA of the CDR3 is TGTGCCAGCAGCCTCAACACCCAGGGAAACACTGAAGCTTTCTTT.

V and J are TRBV14 and TRBJ2-7; D may be TRBD1 (7 bases). This CDR3 has 14 amino acids. Germline loops: CDR1 SGHDN, CDR2 FVKESK. Trimming pared 2 bases from V and 3 bases from J, leaving 11 bases between. DNA for the CDR3: TGTGCCAGCAGCCAATACAGGGGAGGCTACGAGCAGTACTTC. It encodes CASSQYRGGYEQYF.

The chain links TRBV4-2 to TRBJ1-5; 7 bases agree with TRBD1. V lost 0 bases and J lost 9; bases outside the gene matches: 2. Germline assignment: CDR1 LGHNA and CDR2 YNFKEQ. This CDR3 has 13 amino acids. This chain's CDR3 is CASSQDRQGPQHF. Written as DNA, the CDR3 is TGTGCCAGCAGCCAAGATAGACAGGGGCCCCAGCATTTT.

The chain employs TRBV3-1 (or the pseudogene TRBV3-2) and TRBJ1-3, with D unresolved. The V gene's germline CDR1 is LGHDT and CDR2 YNNKEL (reference sequence). This CDR3 is built from 16 residues. V lost 1 base, J lost 0 bases, and 10 bases lay in between. The CDR3 reads CASSQGRPSSGNTIYF. CDR3 bases: TGTGCCAGCAGCCAAGGGCGGCCCTCCTCTGGAAACACCATATATTTT.

V is TRBV30 and J is TRBJ2-1; 8 bases line up with TRBD1. This CDR3 is built from 13 residues. Germline V gene data show CDR1 as GTSNPN and CDR2 as SVGIG (reference sequence). With V trimmed by 5 bases and J by 5 bases, 5 bases remained unmatched. The CDR3 region is CAWDRGGNNEQFF. CDR3 bases: TGTGCCTGGGACAGGGGAGGCAACAATGAGCAGTTCTTC.

The chain joins TRBV29-1 to TRBJ2-5; 12 bases map to TRBD1. The J segment lost 5 bases and the V segment lost 3 bases, leaving 10 bases of the junction unmatched. The CDR3 has 16 residues. Germline V CDR1 and CDR2: SQVTM, ANQGSEA. This CDR3 reads CSVETGTGGLGETQYF. In DNA form, the CDR3 reads TGCAGCGTTGAGACAGGGACAGGGGGCTTAGGGGAGACCCAGTACTTC.